This entry is about one T cell receptor (beta chain). Its cognate antigen has yet to be identified. No base qualities exist here, and no much larger clone lies one base off it. The data stem from a study of shared clonotypes between healthy human individuals (dated by TCRdb to the early 2020s). About the investigation overall: The cohort comprised a couple of women and three men aged 18 to 49 years. Per donor, three plates each were used for CD4 naive and CD4 memory, two for CD8 naive, and one for CD8 memory. To estimate repertoire size and how much clonotypes are shared between individuals, the study performed deep sequencing of blood TCR repertoires from a handful of healthy adults. Libraries were prepared and TCR repertoires were sequenced by different laboratories using diverse techniques, in order to increase sequencing depth and limit assay-specific biases. Between about 0.9 and 8.9 billion PBMCs per donor were obtained by leukapheresis.

Donors were healthy HIV-negative adults with no recently reported acute infections or vaccinations. All donors were Caucasian adults living in Nashville, Tennessee, USA. CD4+ T cells were enriched through magnetic negative selection, after which naive cells were positively selected on CD45RA and the remaining negative fraction served as the memory subset. Blood was obtained by leukapheresis, after which PBMCs were separated by Ficoll-Histopaque density gradient centrifugation and cryopreserved in liquid nitrogen vapor phase. Purity and quantity of every magnetically sorted T cell population were checked by analytical flow cytometry. Genomic DNA was isolated from every sorted fraction and measured by UV absorbance on a Nanodrop 2000c. Paper-wide results and their limitations: Based on pairwise subsampling, the degree of clonotype sharing among donors was expected to be affected by sequencing depth. Because the study included a small number of donors, the genetic and exposure-history diversity represented was limited. Rarefaction of sorted-subset datasets indicated incomplete sequencing despite the large sequencing depth. Compared with non-shared clonotypes, clonotypes shared by all four sorted-subset donors had higher generation probabilities. Estimated clonotype richness was generally larger for naive than for memory subsets. When several donors were compared, the shared fraction of clonotypes was approximately 5% for naive CD4, about 4% for naive CD8, more than 2% for memory CD4, and 0.4% for memory CD8. Only blood was sampled, and tissue TCR repertoires likely differ from those in blood.

The CDR3, from cysteine to phenylalanine, totals 18 residues. CDR3 DNA is the only sequence kept; it has 54 bases, read in frame from the first base. The V end gives up 3 bases and the J end 6 bases, leaving 15 bases in the junction not matched to a gene. Looking up the germline V gene yields CDR1 MGHDK and CDR2 SYGVNS. Using the deep immunoSEQ assay, multiplex PCR amplified TCR CDR3 regions from genomic DNA. Extracted genomic DNA from each cell subset was distributed evenly across all wells of several immunoSEQ 96-well plates, and each plate was treated as a replicate. For sorted subsets, each replicate PCR was loaded with approximately 190 ng genomic DNA, equivalent to 30,000 or so T cell genomes. Purified libraries were measured with a Qubit 3.0 fluorometer, size-checked on a Bioanalyzer 2100, and measured again with the KAPA Library Quantification kit. A separate single-read 150-cycle Illumina NextSeq 550 flow cell was used to sequence each immunoSEQ 96-well plate. The study's processing was this. Because the immunoSEQ output held only junctional sequences and lacked quality scores, the filtering could not match the filtering applied to full-length reads. To assign V/J genes and CDR3, sequences were annotated against IMGT germline references using PyIR, a Python wrapper for IgBLAST v1.9. Reads were filtered out if the reads had weak V/J assignments (E-value above 1e-6), no CDR3, stop codons, out-of-frame junctions, or ambiguous translated residues. A V3J clonotype was defined by an identical inferred V gene, J gene, and CDR3 amino acid sequence. Percentage overlap between repertoires was calculated by dividing the number of shared unique clonotypes by the size of the smaller repertoire. RTK rarefaction, the Chao1 estimator, and Recon v2.1 estimates of unobserved clonotypes were used to assess repertoire richness. For all TCRbeta clonotypes obtained by the gDNA method from several donors, generation probabilities were computed with OLGA. The clones in this table, taken by TCRdb from immuneACCESS, are in-frame only. Not every clone is retained; where verified, under half of the shortfall comes from an unresolved V gene, and the cause of the rest is unknown. D and trimming were read from the DNA, whereas the V and J calls and clone size are those reported in that table. In this sample the table shows millions of clones, roughly 95% of which occur a single time. The biggest ten clones account for roughly 0.13% of the sample.

The sequence derives from a man aged 18 to 29 in good health. The sequenced material came from naive CD4+ T cells sorted from blood. Per the publication, the cell subset or site label means: CD45RA+ positively selected. The chain uses TRBV25-1 and TRBJ2-1; 9 middle bases align to TRBD2. The CDR3 loop reads CASSEPDRPAGGVNEQFF. Here is the DNA: TGTGCCAGCAGTGAGCCCGACCGGCCAGCGGGGGGCGTCAATGAGCAGTTCTTC.